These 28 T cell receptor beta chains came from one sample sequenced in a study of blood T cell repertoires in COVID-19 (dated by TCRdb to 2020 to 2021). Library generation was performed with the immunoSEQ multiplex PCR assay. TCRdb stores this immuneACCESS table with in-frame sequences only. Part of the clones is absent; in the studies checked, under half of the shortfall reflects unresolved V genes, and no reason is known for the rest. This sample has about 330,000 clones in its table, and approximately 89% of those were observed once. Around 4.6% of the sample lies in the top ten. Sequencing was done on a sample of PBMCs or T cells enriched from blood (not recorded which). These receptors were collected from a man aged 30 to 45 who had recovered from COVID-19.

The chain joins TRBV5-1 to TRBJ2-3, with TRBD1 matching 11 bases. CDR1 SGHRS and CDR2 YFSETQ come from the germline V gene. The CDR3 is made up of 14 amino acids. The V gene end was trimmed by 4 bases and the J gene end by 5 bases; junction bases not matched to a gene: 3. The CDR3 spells CASSPGQGGDTQYF. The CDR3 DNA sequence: TGCGCCAGCAGCCCGGGACAGGGGGGAGATACGCAGTATTTT.

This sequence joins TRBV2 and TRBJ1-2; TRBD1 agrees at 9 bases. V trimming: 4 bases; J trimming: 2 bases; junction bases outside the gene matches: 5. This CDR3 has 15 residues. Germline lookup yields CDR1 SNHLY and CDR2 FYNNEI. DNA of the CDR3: TGTGCCAGCAGTGCACAGGGGGCAACCAACTATGGCTACACCTTC. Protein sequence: CASSAQGATNYGYTF.

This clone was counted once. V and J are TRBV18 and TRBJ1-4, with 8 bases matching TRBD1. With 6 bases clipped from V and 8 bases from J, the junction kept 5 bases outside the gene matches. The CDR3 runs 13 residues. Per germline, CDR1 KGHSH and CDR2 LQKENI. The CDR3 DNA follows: TGTGCCAGCTCCAGGGGGCACGGAGAAAAACTGTTTTTT. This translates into CASSRGHGEKLFF.

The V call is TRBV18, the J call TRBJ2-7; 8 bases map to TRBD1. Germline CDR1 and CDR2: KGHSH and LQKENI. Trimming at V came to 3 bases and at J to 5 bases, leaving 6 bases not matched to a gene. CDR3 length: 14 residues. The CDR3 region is CASSPRTGWNEQYF. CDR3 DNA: TGTGCCAGCTCACCCCGGACAGGGTGGAACGAGCAGTACTTC.

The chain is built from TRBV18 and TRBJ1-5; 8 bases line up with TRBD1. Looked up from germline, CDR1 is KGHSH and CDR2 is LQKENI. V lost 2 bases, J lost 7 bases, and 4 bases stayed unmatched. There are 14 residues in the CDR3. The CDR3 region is CASSPDRGLQPQHF. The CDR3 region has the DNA TGTGCCAGCTCACCAGACAGGGGTCTACAGCCCCAGCATTTT.

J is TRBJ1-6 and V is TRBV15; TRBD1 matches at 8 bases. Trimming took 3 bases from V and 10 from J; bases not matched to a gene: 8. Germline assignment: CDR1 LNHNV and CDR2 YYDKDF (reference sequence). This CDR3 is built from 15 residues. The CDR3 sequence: CATSSTTGARSPLHF. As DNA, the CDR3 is TGTGCCACCAGCAGCACGACAGGGGCACGGTCACCCCTCCACTTT.

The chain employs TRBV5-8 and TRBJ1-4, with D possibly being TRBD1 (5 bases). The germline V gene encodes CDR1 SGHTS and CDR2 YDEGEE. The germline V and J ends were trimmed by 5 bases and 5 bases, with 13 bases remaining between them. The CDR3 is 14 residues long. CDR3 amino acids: CASRGRGRNEKLFF. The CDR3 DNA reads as TGTGCCAGCAGGGGGCGGGGCCGAAATGAAAAACTGTTTTTT. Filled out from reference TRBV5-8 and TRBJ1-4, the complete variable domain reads EAGVTQSPTHLIKTRGQQATLRCSPISGHTSVYWYQQALGLGLQFLLWYDEGEERNRGNFPPRFSGRQFPNYSSELNVNALELEDSALYLCASRGRGRNEKLFFGSGTQLSVL.

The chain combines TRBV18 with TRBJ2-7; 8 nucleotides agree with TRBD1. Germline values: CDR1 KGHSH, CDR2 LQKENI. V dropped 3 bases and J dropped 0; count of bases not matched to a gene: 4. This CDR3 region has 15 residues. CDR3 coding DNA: TGTGCCAGCTCACCCCGGACAGGGCTCTCCTACGAGCAGTACTTC. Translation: CASSPRTGLSYEQYF.

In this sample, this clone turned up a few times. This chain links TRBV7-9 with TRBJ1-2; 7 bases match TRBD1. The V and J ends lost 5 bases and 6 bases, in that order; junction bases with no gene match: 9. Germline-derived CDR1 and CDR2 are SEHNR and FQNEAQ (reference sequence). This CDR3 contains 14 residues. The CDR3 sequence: CASSIRQGLDGYTF. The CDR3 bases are TGTGCCAGCAGCATCAGACAGGGTTTAGATGGCTACACCTTC.

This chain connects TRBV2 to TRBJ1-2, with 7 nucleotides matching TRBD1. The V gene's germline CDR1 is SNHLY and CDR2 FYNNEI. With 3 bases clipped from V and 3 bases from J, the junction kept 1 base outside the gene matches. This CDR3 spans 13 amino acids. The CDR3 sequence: CASSDGTDYGYTF. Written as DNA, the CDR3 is TGTGCCAGCAGTGACGGGACAGACTATGGCTACACCTTC.

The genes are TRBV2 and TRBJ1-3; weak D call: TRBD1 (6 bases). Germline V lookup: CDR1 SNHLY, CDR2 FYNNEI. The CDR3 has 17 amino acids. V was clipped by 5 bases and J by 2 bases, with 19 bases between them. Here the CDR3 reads CASSPSGGPGAGNTIYF. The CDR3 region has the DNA TGTGCCAGCAGTCCATCGGGGGGCCCGGGTGCTGGAAACACCATATATTTT.

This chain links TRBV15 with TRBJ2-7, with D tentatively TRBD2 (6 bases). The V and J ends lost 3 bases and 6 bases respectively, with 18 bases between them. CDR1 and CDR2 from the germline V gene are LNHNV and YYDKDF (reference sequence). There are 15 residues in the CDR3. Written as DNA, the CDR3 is TGTGCCACCAGCAGGGGTTTGTTGGAAGCGGGCGAGCAGTACTTC. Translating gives CATSRGLLEAGEQYF.

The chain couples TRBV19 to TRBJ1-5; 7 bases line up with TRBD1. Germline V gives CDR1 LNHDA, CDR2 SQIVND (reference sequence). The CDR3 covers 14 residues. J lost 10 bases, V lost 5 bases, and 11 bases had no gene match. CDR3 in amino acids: CASSYRGNMDPQHF. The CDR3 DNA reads TGTGCCAGTAGTTACAGGGGCAACATGGATCCCCAGCATTTT.

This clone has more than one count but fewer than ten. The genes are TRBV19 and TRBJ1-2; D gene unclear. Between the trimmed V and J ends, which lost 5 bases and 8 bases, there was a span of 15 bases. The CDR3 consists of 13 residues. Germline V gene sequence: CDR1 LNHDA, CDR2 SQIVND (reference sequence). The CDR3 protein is CASSPNRATGYTF. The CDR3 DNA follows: TGTGCCAGTAGTCCGAACCGAGCTACCGGCTACACCTTC.

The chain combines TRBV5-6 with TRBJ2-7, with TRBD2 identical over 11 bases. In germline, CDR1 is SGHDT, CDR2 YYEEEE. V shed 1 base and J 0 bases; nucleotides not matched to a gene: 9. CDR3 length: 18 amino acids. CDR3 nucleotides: TGTGCCAGCAGCTTGCGACCTAGCGGGGGGAGGAGCTCCTACGAGCAGTACTTC. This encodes CASSLRPSGGRSSYEQYF.

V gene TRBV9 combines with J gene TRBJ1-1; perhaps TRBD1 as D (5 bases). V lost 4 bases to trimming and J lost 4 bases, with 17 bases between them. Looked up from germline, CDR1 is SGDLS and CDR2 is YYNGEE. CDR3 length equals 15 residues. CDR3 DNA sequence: TGTGCCAGCAGCACCCGGGGGGTTGGCAGCACTGAAGCTTTCTTT. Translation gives CASSTRGVGSTEAFF.

The CDR3 loop reads CASSYGLAGEDTQYF. The CDR3 DNA is TGTGCCAGCAGCTATGGACTAGCGGGGGAGGATACGCAGTATTTT. The chain employs TRBV5-4 and TRBJ2-3; 13 bases match TRBD2. The CDR3 consists of 15 residues. CDR1 is SGHNT and CDR2 is YYREEE in the germline V gene (reference sequence). J was trimmed by 6 bases and V by 3 bases; bases with no gene match: 4.

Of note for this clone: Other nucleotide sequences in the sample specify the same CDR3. The CDR3 DNA follows: TGTGCCAGCAGTTTAGGAGGAAACTATGGCTACACCTTC. Its protein product is CASSLGGNYGYTF. The chain employs TRBV12-3 or TRBV12-4 and TRBJ1-2; unclear D gene. Trimming took off 1 base at V and 2 bases at J, with 5 bases between the two ends. CDR3 size: 13 residues.

CDR3 coding DNA: TGTGCCAGCAGCTTGGCCGTTCCCAGGGTGAATTCACCCCTCCACTTT. Its protein product is CASSLAVPRVNSPLHF. The V and J genes are TRBV5-4 and TRBJ1-6, with a possible D match to TRBD1 (5 bases). Looked up from germline, CDR1 is SGHNT and CDR2 is YYREEE (reference sequence). V lost 0 bases, J lost 7 bases, and 14 bases lay in between. The CDR3 contains 16 residues.

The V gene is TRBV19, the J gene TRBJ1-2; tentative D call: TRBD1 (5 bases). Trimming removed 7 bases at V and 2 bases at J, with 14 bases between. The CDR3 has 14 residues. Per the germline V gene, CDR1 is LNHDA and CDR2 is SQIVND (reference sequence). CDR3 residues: CASTSGSRNYGYTF. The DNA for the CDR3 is TGTGCCAGTACCTCAGGGTCGCGGAACTATGGCTACACCTTC. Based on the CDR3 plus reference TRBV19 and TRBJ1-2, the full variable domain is DGGITQSPKYLFRKEGQNVTLSCEQNLNHDAMYWYRQDPGQGLRLIYYSQIVNDFQKGDIAEGYSVSREKKESFPLTVTSAQKNPTAFYLCASTSGSRNYGYTFGSGTRLTVV.

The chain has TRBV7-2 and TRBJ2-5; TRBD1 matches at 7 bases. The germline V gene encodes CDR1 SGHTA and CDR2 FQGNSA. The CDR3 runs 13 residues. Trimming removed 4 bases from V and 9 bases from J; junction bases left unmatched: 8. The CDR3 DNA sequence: TGTGCCAGCAGCTGGGGACAGCCCCAGGCCCAGTACTTC. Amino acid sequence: CASSWGQPQAQYF.

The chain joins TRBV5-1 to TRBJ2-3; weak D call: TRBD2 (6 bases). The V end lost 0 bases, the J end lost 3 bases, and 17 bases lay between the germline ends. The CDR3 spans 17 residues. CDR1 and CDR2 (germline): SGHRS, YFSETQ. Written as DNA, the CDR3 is TGCGCCAGCAGCTTGGCTCCCGGGCGGGGCCTTACAGATACGCAGTATTTT. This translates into CASSLAPGRGLTDTQYF.

The CDR3 sequence is CASSPSGGRETQYF. CDR3 nucleotide sequence: TGTGCCAGCTCACCGTCAGGGGGGCGAGAGACCCAGTACTTC. The rearrangement uses TRBV18 and TRBJ2-5; possibly TRBD1 for D (7 bases). The V end lost 3 bases, the J end lost 4 bases, and 12 bases lay between the germline ends. The CDR3 is 14 residues long. In germline, CDR1 is KGHSH, CDR2 LQKENI.

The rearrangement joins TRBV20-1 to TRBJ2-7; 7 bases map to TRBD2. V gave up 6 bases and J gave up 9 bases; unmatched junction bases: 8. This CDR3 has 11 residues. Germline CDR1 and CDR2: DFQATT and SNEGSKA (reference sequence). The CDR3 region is CSAWATGGQYF. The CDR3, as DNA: TGCAGTGCGTGGGCGACGGGAGGGCAGTACTTC.

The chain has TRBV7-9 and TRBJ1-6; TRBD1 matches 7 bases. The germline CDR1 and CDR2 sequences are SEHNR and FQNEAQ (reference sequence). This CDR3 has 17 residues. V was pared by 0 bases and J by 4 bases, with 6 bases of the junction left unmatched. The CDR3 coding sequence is TGTGCCAGCAGCTTAGCGTGGGGGACAGAGTATAATTCACCCCTCCACTTT. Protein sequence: CASSLAWGTEYNSPLHF.

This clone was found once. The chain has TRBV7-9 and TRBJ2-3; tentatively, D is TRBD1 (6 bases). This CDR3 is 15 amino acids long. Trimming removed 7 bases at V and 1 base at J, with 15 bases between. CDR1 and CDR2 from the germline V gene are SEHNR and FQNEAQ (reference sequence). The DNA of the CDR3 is TGTGCCAGCAACCTAGGGGGAACGGGCACAGATACGCAGTATTTT. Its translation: CASNLGGTGTDTQYF. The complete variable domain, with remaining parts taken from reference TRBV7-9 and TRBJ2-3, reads DTGVSQNPRHKITKRGQNVTFRCDPISEHNRLYWYRQTLGQGPEFLTYFQNEAQLEKSRLLSDRFSAERPKGSFSTLEIQRTEQGDSAMYLCASNLGGTGTDTQYFGPGTRLTVL.

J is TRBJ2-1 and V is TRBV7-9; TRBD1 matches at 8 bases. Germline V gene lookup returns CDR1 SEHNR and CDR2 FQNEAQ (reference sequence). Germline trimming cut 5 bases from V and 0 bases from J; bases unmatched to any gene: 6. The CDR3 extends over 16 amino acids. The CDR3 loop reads CASSDWTGSSYNEQFF. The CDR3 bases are TGTGCCAGCAGCGACTGGACAGGGAGCTCCTACAATGAGCAGTTCTTC.

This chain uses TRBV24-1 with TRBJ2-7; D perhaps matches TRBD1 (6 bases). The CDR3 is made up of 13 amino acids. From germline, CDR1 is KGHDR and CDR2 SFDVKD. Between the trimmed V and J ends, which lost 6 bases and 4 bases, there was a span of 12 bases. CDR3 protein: CATSMGARYEQYF. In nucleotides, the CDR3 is TGTGCCACCAGTATGGGGGCGCGATACGAGCAGTACTTC.